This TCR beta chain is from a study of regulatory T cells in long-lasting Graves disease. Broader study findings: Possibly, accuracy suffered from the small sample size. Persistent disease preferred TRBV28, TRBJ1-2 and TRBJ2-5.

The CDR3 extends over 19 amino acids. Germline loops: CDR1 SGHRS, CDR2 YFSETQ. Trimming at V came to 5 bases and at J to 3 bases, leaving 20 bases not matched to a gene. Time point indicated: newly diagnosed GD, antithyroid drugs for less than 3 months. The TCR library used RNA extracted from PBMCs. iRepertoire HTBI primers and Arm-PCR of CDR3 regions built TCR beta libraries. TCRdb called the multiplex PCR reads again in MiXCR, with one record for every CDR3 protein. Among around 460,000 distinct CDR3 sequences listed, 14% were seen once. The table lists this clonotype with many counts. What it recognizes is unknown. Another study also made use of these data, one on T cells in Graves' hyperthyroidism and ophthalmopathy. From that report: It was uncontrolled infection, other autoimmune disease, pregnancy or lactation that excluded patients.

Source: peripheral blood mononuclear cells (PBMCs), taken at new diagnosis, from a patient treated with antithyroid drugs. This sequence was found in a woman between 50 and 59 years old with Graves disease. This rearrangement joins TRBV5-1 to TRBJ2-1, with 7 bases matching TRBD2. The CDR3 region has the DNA TGCGCCAGCAGGCGGGAGTACGGAGGGCCCCCACAACACTACAATGAGCAGTTCTTC. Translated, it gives CASRREYGGPPQHYNEQFF. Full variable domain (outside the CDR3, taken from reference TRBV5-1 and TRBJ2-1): KAGVTQTPRYLIKTRGQQVTLSCSPISGHRSVSWYQQTPGQGLQFLFEYFSETQRNKGNFPGRFSGRQFSNSRSEMNVSTLELGDSALYLCASRREYGGPPQHYNEQFFGPGTRLTVL.